These 21 T cell receptor beta chains were sequenced from one sample in a study of cytomegalovirus exposure and HLA in healthy donors. The PCR ran on 60 Vbeta and 13 Jbeta primers. Using immunoSEQ multiplex PCR, the repertoire was profiled, and TCRdb retains in-frame clones only, with some absent. Of more than 90,000 clones in the sample, over 60% are singletons; the top ten hold about 8.3%. Sequenced sample: PBMCs. These receptors were collected from a female donor in good health and CMV-seronegative.

This clone was found a few times. CDR3 region: CSVAGGSRNHEQYF. CDR3 sequence (DNA): TGCAGCGTTGCAGGGGGGAGCCGGAACCACGAGCAGTACTTC. The chain carries TRBV29-1 and TRBJ2-7; a weak D match, TRBD1 (7 bases). Germline lookup yields CDR1 SQVTM and CDR2 ANQGSEA. V gave up 4 bases and J gave up 5 bases, with 18 bases separating them. The CDR3 consists of 14 residues.

The CDR3 DNA reads TGTGCCAGCAGTCCACCAAGCGGGAGGGCCCAATACGAGCAGTACTTC. Translation gives CASSPPSGRAQYEQYF. This chain joins TRBV28 and TRBJ2-5; TRBD2 matches at 10 bases. The tail of the sequence fits TRBJ2-7 better, so the J call may be wrong. CDR1 and CDR2 (germline): MDHEN, SYDVKM. This CDR3 comprises 16 residues.

This clone has a single count. The chain couples TRBV6-6 to TRBJ1-1, with TRBD1 matching over 7 bases. Looked up from germline, CDR1 is MNHNY and CDR2 is SVGAGI (reference sequence). The ends lost 4 bases at V and 1 base at J; junction bases unmatched: 6. This CDR3 is 15 amino acids long. The CDR3 nucleotides are TGTGCCAGCAGTTCGTCGACAGGGCCGAACACTGAAGCTTTCTTT. Encoded protein: CASSSSTGPNTEAFF.

This clone was seen only once. The chain uses TRBV6-1 and TRBJ1-1; D gene unclear. Germline CDR1 MNHNS, CDR2 SASEGT. V lost 7 bases to trimming and J lost 4 bases, with 19 bases between them. This CDR3 has 15 amino acids. The CDR3, as DNA: TGTGCCAGCACCCCCGGAGCGAGTAGAAGCACTGAAGCTTTCTTT. Amino acids: CASTPGASRSTEAFF.

The chain has TRBV7-3 and TRBJ2-3; 8 nucleotides match TRBD2. Germline V gene sequence: CDR1 SGHTA, CDR2 FQGTGA. The trim removed 5 bases at V and 6 bases at J, leaving 7 bases unmatched. This CDR3 is 14 amino acids long. The CDR3 DNA sequence: TGTGCCAGCAGCCTGAGCGGGGGCCGGGATACGCAGTATTTT. It specifies CASSLSGGRDTQYF.

The chain has TRBV5-6 and TRBJ1-1; D unclear. Trimming removed 0 bases at V and 1 base at J, with 4 bases between. This CDR3 comprises 13 residues. Germline CDR1 SGHDT, CDR2 YYEEEE. The CDR3 protein is CASSLAGNTEAFF. The CDR3 coding sequence is TGTGCCAGCAGCTTGGCAGGGAACACTGAAGCTTTCTTT.

This clone has a handful of counts. V gene TRBV6-4 combines with J gene TRBJ1-1, with TRBD1 identical over 7 bases. The CDR3 runs 18 residues. Germline-derived CDR1 and CDR2 are MRHNA and SNTAGT. V lost 6 bases to trimming and J lost 9 bases; unmatched junction nucleotides: 25. CDR3 residues: CASRPKRDRGYERTKAFF. CDR3 bases: TGTGCCAGCAGGCCCAAACGGGACAGAGGATATGAAAGAACCAAAGCTTTCTTT.

The chain joins TRBV19 to TRBJ2-7, with 11 bases identical to TRBD1. Per germline, CDR1 LNHDA and CDR2 SQIVND (reference sequence). The CDR3 runs to 14 residues. V was clipped by 9 bases and J by 4 bases; unmatched bases: 8. The CDR3 nucleotides are TGTGCCAGCCAAACCGGGACAGGGGGTTACGAGCAGTACTTC. The encoded protein is CASQTGTGGYEQYF.

V gene TRBV5-4 combines with J gene TRBJ1-2; 12 bases agree with TRBD1. The CDR3 consists of 17 residues. V was clipped by 3 bases and J by 6 bases; unmatched bases: 12. CDR1 is SGHNT, CDR2 YYREEE, per germline (reference sequence). The CDR3 bases are TGTGCCAGCAGCTCTCCGGGGACAGGGGGCGCAGTTGATGGCTACACCTTC. Translated: CASSSPGTGGAVDGYTF.

This clone showed up just once. This sequence joins TRBV7-2 and TRBJ1-1; TRBD1 aligns across 7 bases. V shed 4 bases and J 6 bases; nucleotides not matched to a gene: 14. The length of the CDR3 is 16 residues. Germline lookup yields CDR1 SGHTA and CDR2 FQGNSA. CDR3 in amino acids: CASSWWAGQSVAEAFF. CDR3 nucleotide sequence: TGTGCCAGCAGCTGGTGGGCGGGACAGTCCGTCGCTGAAGCTTTCTTT.

The chain links TRBV28 to TRBJ2-5; D is unclear. Germline V gene data show CDR1 as MDHEN and CDR2 as SYDVKM. This CDR3 has 12 residues. Trimming left V 6 bases short and J 5 bases short, with 10 bases between. CDR3 coding DNA: TGTGCCAGCAGGAGACATGGGGAGACCCAGTACTTC. This gives the protein CASRRHGETQYF.

The CDR3 nucleotides read TGTGCCTGGACACAGACACAGAACACTGAAGCTTTCTTT. Translated, it gives CAWTQTQNTEAFF. J is TRBJ1-1 and V is TRBV30; D unclear. In germline, CDR1 is GTSNPN, CDR2 SVGIG (reference sequence). Trimming took 4 bases from V and 1 from J, leaving 10 bases between them. CDR3 length equals 13 residues.

The rearrangement joins TRBV19 to TRBJ2-1, with a tentative D call TRBD2 (6 bases). The germline CDR1 and CDR2 sequences are LNHDA and SQIVND (reference sequence). Deletions cut 6 bases from V and 5 bases from J, with 14 bases between. CDR3 length equals 14 residues. The CDR3 here is CASREGGRDNEQFF. In DNA, the CDR3 is TGTGCCAGTAGGGAGGGTGGGCGGGACAATGAGCAGTTCTTC.

This clone was detected only a few times. The chain carries TRBV7-6 and TRBJ1-4; D unresolved. V was clipped by 5 bases and J by 2 bases, with 9 bases between them. CDR1 and CDR2 from the germline V gene are SGHVS and FNYEAQ. The CDR3 has 14 amino acids. The CDR3 region is CASSREQTNEKLFF. CDR3 DNA sequence: TGTGCCAGCAGCCGGGAGCAGACTAATGAAAAACTGTTTTTT.

As regards this clone: Other DNA sequences in the same sample also yield this CDR3. The rearrangement uses TRBV7-2 and TRBJ1-1; the D is unclear. The germline V gene has CDR1 SGHTA and CDR2 FQGNSA. The V end was cut by 1 base, the J end by 0 bases, with 6 bases between. The CDR3 has 14 residues. CDR3 sequence reads: CASSLGQLNTEAFF. DNA for the CDR3: TGTGCCAGCAGCTTAGGTCAGTTGAACACTGAAGCTTTCTTT.

This sequence joins TRBV30 and TRBJ2-6; TRBD1 aligns across 7 bases. The CDR3 has 18 residues. From germline, CDR1 is GTSNPN and CDR2 SVGIG (reference sequence). V shed 2 bases and J 0 bases; nucleotides not matched to a gene: 10. The CDR3 sequence is CAWSSDGTVLSGANVLTF. The CDR3 DNA sequence: TGTGCCTGGAGTTCGGACGGGACAGTCCTCTCTGGGGCCAACGTCCTGACTTTC.

The rearrangement joins TRBV30 to TRBJ1-2; 7 bases align to TRBD1. This CDR3 region has 12 residues. V was pared by 3 bases and J by 8 bases, with 6 bases of the junction left unmatched. The germline V gene encodes CDR1 GTSNPN and CDR2 SVGIG (reference sequence). This chain's CDR3 is CAWRGTVRGYTF. CDR3 nucleotides: TGTGCCTGGAGGGGGACAGTCCGCGGCTACACCTTC.

The gene calls are TRBV5-6 and TRBJ1-4; D is perhaps TRBD1 (6 bases). Germline CDR1 and CDR2: SGHDT and YYEEEE. CDR3 length equals 15 residues. V lost 2 bases and J 3 bases, leaving 11 bases between the germline ends. The CDR3 DNA is TGTGCCAGCAGCTTCCGGACAGCTTCTAATGAAAAACTGTTTTTT. Its protein is CASSFRTASNEKLFF.

This chain connects TRBV6-4 to TRBJ2-1; 7 nucleotides align to TRBD1. CDR3 length: 15 residues. The germline V gene has CDR1 MRHNA and CDR2 SNTAGT. Germline trimming cut 0 bases from V and 7 bases from J; bases unmatched to any gene: 6. CDR3 protein: CASSDSLGGVNEQFF. CDR3 DNA sequence: TGTGCCAGCAGTGACTCGTTAGGGGGCGTTAATGAGCAGTTCTTC.

The CDR3 region is CASSLVRGTMETQYF. The CDR3 bases are TGCGCCAGCAGCTTGGTTAGGGGCACAATGGAGACCCAGTACTTC. This rearrangement joins TRBV5-1 to TRBJ2-5; D is perhaps TRBD1 (5 bases). Trimming stripped 0 bases from V and 5 bases from J, with 14 bases between. The CDR3 has 15 amino acids. Germline-derived CDR1 and CDR2 are SGHRS and YFSETQ.

The chain uses TRBV19 and TRBJ1-3, with D possibly matching TRBD1 (5 bases). This CDR3 is built from 14 residues. The germline V and J ends were trimmed by 4 bases and 2 bases, with 9 bases remaining between them. CDR1 LNHDA and CDR2 SQIVND come from the germline V gene (reference sequence). This CDR3 is CASSRGDTGNTIYF. The CDR3 DNA reads TGTGCCAGTAGTAGGGGGGATACTGGAAACACCATATATTTT.